The present entry profiles one T cell receptor beta chain with its context. The antigen is not known. This specimen belongs to a study of radiation and T cells in renal cell carcinoma. Study-level findings and limits: Baseline intratumoral clonotype presence is unknown without pretreatment biopsies.

Time point noted: blood 4 weeks post-SBRT, at nephrectomy. Specified treatment: 15 Gy SBRT to primary tumor, nephrectomy 4 weeks later. Nephrectomy followed 15 Gy stereotactic body radiation by 4 weeks. Blood was sampled at baseline, 2 weeks and 4 weeks after SBRT. The tumor was a clear cell renal cell carcinoma. V shed 4 bases and J shed 4 bases, with 13 bases lying between them. This CDR3 region has 14 residues. Per germline, CDR1 MNHEY and CDR2 SMNVEV (reference sequence). Profiling relied on immunoSEQ multiplex PCR, and the TCRdb table lists in-frame clones only, not all of them. The sample includes about 86,000 clones, 85% seen only once; the top ten take approximately 8.6%.

The J gene is TRBJ1-1, the V gene TRBV27; D is perhaps TRBD1 (6 bases). The material sequenced was blood, taken from a patient whose treatment included radiotherapy and nephrectomy. The TCR comes from a man aged 50-59 years with renal cell carcinoma. The CDR3 DNA is TGTGCCAGCAGTTCTGGGGGCTTAGGCACTGAAGCTTTCTTT. Its translation: CASSSGGLGTEAFF.